This T cell receptor (beta chain) emerged from a study of blood T cells in healthy people across ages. About the study: Roughly one uniquely barcoded beta molecule per two T cells was captured.

Using a J-beta primer mix together with a sample-barcoded 5' primer, a second PCR was run for roughly 7 to 12 cycles. Every cDNA molecule bore a tag from a template-switch adaptor containing 12 random nucleotides. Each single sample gave us at least 2.5 million CDR3-containing paired-end reads. TCRdb reanalysed the 5' RACE reads using MiXCR and keeps one entry per CDR3 protein. The profile shows about 1.5 million distinct CDR3 sequences, 42% of them singletons. The V gene lost 0 bases and the J gene lost 2 bases, with 13 bases spanning the gap. The germline gives CDR1 DFQATT, CDR2 SNEGSKA (reference sequence). This CDR3 contains 15 residues. A few counts support this clonotype.

This receptor was taken from a woman aged 18-29 years in good health. The chain joins TRBV20-1 to TRBJ1-2; D ambiguous. The material sequenced was blood. CDR3 residues: CSARDQAAGNYGYTF. DNA of the CDR3: TGCAGTGCTAGAGATCAGGCCGCCGGGAACTATGGCTACACCTTC.